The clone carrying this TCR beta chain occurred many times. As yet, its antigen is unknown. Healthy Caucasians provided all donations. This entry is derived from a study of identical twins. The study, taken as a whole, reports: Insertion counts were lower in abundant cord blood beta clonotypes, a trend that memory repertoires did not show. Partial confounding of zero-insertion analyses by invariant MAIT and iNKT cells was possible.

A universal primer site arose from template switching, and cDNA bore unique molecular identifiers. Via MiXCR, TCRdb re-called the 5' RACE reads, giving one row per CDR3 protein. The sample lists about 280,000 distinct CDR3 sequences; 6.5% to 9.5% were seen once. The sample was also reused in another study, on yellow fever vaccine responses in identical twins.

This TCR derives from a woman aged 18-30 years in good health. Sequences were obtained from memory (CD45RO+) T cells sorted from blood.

The CDR3, as DNA: TGTGCCAGCAGTCCCTCTAGCGGGAGATCCGAGCAGTACTTC. This translates into CASSPSSGRSEQYF. The chain recombines TRBV6-1 with TRBJ2-7; 10 bases fit TRBD2. This CDR3 contains 14 residues. With 5 bases clipped from V and 6 bases from J, the junction kept 7 bases outside the gene matches. The germline CDR1 and CDR2 sequences are MNHNS and SASEGT.